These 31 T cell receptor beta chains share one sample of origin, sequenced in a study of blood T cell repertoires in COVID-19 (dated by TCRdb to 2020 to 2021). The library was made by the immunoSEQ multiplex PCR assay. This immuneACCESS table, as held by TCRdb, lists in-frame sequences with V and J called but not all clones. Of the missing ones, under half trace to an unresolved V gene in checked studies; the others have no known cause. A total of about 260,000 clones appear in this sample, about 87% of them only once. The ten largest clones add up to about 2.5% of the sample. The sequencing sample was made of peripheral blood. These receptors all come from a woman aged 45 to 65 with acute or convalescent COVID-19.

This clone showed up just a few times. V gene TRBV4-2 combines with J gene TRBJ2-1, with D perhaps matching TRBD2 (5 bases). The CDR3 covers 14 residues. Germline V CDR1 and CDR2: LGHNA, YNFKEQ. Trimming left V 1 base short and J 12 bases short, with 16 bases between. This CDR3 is CASSQAARGSGQFF. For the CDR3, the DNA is TGTGCCAGCAGCCAAGCCGCTCGAGGGTCGGGGCAGTTCTTC.

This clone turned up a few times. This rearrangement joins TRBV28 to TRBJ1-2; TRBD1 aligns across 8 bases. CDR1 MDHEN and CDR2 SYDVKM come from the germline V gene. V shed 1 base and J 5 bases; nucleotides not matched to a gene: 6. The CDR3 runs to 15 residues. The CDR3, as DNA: TGTGCCAGCAGTTTATCGGGGACAGGTATTTATGGCTACACCTTC. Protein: CASSLSGTGIYGYTF.

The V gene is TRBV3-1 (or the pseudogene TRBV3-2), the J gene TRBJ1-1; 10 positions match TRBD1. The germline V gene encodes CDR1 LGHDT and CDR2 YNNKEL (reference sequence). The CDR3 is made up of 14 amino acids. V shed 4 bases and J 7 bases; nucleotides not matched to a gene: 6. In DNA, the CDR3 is TGTGCCAGCAGCCCGCGGACAGGGGGTGATGAAGCTTTCTTT. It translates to CASSPRTGGDEAFF.

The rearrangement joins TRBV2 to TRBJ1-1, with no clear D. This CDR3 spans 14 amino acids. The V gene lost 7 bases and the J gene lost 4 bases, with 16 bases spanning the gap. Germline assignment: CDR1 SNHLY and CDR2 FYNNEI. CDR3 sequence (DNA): TGTGCCAGCACGATGGAGAGGGTAAGCACTGAAGCTTTCTTT. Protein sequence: CASTMERVSTEAFF.

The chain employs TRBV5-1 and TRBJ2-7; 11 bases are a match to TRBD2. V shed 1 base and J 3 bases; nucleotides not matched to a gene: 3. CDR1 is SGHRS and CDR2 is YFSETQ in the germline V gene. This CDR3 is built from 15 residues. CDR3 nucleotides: TGCGCCAGCAGCTTGCTACTAGCGGGGGACTACGAGCAGTACTTC. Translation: CASSLLLAGDYEQYF.

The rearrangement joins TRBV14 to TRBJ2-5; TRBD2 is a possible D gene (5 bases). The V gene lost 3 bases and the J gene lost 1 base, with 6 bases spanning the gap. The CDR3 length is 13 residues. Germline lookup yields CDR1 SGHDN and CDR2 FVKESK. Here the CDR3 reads CASSHSVQETQYF. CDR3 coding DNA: TGTGCCAGCAGCCATAGCGTCCAAGAGACCCAGTACTTC. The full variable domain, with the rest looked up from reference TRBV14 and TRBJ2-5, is EAGVTQFPSHSVIEKGQTVTLRCDPISGHDNLYWYRRVMGKEIKFLLHFVKESKQDESGMPNNRFLAERTGGTYSTLKVQPAELEDSGVYFCASSHSVQETQYFGPGTRLLVL.

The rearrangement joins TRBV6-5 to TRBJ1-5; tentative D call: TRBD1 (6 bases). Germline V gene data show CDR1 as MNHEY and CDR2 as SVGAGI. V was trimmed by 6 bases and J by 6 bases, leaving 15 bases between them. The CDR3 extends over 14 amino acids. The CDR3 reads CASSRGVSGQPQHF. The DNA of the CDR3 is TGTGCCAGCAGCAGGGGCGTAAGTGGTCAGCCCCAGCATTTT.

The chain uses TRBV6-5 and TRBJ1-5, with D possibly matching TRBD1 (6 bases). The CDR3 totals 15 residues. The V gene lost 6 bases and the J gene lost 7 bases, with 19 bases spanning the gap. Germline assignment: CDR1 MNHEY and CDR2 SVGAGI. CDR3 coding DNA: TGTGCCAGCAGGGCCCCGGGGGGCCAAATCCAGCCCCAGCATTTT. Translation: CASRAPGGQIQPQHF.

CDR3 in DNA: TGTGCCAGCAGCCAAGTCGGTACTAGCGGGAGAAATGGGGTCGGGGATGAGCAGTTCTTC. Its translation is CASSQVGTSGRNGVGDEQFF. The V and J genes are TRBV4-2 and TRBJ2-1, with 11 positions matching TRBD2. Germline V CDR1 and CDR2: LGHNA, YNFKEQ. The CDR3 is made up of 20 amino acids. The V and J ends lost 1 base and 8 bases, in that order; junction bases with no gene match: 19.

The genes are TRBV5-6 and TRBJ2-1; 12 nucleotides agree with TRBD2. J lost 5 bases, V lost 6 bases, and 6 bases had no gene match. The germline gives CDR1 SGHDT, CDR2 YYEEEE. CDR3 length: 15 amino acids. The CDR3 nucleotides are TGTGCCAGCAACCCCCTAGCGGGAGGGAACAATGAGCAGTTCTTC. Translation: CASNPLAGGNNEQFF.

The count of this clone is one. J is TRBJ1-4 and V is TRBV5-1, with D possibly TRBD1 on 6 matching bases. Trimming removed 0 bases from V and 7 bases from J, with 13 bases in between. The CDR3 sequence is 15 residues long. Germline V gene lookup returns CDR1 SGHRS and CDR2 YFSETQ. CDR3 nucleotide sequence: TGCGCCAGCAGCTTGGTAACAGGGTACGGTGAAAAACTGTTTTTT. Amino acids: CASSLVTGYGEKLFF. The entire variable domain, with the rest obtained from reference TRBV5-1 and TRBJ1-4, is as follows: KAGVTQTPRYLIKTRGQQVTLSCSPISGHRSVSWYQQTPGQGLQFLFEYFSETQRNKGNFPGRFSGRQFSNSRSEMNVSTLELGDSALYLCASSLVTGYGEKLFFGSGTQLSVL.

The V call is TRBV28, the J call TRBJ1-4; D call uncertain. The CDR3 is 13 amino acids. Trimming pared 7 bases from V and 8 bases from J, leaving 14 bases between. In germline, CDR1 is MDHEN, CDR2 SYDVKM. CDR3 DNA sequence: TGTGCCAGCAACCGGGGTGAGGAGGAAAAACTGTTTTTT. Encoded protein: CASNRGEEEKLFF.

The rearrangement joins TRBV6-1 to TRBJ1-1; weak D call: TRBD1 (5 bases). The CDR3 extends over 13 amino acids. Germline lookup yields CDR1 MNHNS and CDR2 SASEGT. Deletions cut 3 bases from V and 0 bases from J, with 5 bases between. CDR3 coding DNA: TGTGCCAGCAGTGACAGGGTGAACACTGAAGCTTTCTTT. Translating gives CASSDRVNTEAFF.

The CDR3 nucleotides are TGTGCCAGCAGCGTCTCAGGGGCGGTCCATGGCTACACCTTC. The encoded protein is CASSVSGAVHGYTF. The chain recombines TRBV9 with TRBJ1-2; a possible D gene is TRBD1 (6 bases). V shed 2 bases and J shed 6 bases, with 14 bases lying between them. Germline CDR1 SGDLS, CDR2 YYNGEE. The length of the CDR3 is 14 residues.

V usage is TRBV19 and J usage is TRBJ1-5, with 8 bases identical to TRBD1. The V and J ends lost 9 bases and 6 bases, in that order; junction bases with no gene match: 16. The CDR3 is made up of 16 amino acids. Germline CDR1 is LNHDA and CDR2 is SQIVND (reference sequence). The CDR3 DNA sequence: TGTGCCAGCCCCGAACCGGGACAGGAAGTAAGTCAGCCCCAGCATTTT. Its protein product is CASPEPGQEVSQPQHF.

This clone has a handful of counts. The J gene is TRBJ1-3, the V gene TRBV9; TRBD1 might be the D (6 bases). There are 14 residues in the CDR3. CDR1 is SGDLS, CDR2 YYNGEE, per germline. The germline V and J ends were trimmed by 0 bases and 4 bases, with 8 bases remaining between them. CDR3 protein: CASSVDRAGNTIYF. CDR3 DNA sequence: TGTGCCAGCAGCGTAGACAGGGCCGGAAACACCATATATTTT.

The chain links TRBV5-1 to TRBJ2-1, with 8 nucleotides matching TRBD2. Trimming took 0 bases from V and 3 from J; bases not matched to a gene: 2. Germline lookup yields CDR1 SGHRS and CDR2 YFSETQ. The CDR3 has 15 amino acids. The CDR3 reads CASSLVAGNYNEQFF. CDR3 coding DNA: TGCGCCAGCAGCTTGGTAGCGGGAAACTACAATGAGCAGTTCTTC.

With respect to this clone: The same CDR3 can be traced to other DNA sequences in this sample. CDR3 bases: TGCGCCAGCAGCCAAGACAGGGGACAGCCCCAGCATTTT. It encodes CASSQDRGQPQHF. The chain uses TRBV4-3 and TRBJ1-5, with D perhaps matching TRBD1 (6 bases). Trimming stripped 0 bases from V and 7 bases from J, with 7 bases between. Germline CDR1 reads LGHNA; CDR2 reads YSLEER. This CDR3 region has 13 residues.

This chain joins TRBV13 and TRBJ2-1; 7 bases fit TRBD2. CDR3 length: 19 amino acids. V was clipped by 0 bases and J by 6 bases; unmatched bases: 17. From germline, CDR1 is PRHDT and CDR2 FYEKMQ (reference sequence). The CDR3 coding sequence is TGTGCCAGCAGCTTAGGCTCGCCGTGGAGCGGGGCCATTACCAATGAGCAGTTCTTC. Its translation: CASSLGSPWSGAITNEQFF. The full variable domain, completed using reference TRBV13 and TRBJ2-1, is AAGVIQSPRHLIKEKRETATLKCYPIPRHDTVYWYQQGPGQDPQFLISFYEKMQSDKGSIPDRFSAQQFSDYHSELNMSSLELGDSALYFCASSLGSPWSGAITNEQFFGPGTRLTVL.

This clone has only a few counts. CDR3 residues: CASSLEAGTGNQPQHF. DNA of the CDR3: TGTGCCAGCAGCTTAGAAGCCGGGACAGGGAATCAGCCCCAGCATTTT. V and J are TRBV7-6 and TRBJ1-5; 9 nucleotides agree with TRBD1. The trim removed 1 base at V and 4 bases at J, leaving 5 bases unmatched. The CDR3 runs 16 residues. In germline, CDR1 is SGHVS, CDR2 FNYEAQ.

Written as DNA, the CDR3 is TGTGCCAGCAGTTTATCCCCTGGGGGCGGCTACACCTTC. Translating gives CASSLSPGGGYTF. This sequence joins TRBV27 and TRBJ1-2, with a weak D call TRBD1 (6 bases). V shed 0 bases and J shed 8 bases, with 10 bases lying between them. The CDR3 spans 13 residues. Germline V gives CDR1 MNHEY, CDR2 SMNVEV (reference sequence).

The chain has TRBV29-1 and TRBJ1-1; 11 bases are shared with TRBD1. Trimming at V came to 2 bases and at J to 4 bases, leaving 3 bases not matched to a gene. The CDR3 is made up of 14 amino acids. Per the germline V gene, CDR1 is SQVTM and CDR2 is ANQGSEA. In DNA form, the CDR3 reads TGCAGCGTTGAACCCGGGACAGGGGGCACTGAAGCTTTCTTT. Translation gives CSVEPGTGGTEAFF.

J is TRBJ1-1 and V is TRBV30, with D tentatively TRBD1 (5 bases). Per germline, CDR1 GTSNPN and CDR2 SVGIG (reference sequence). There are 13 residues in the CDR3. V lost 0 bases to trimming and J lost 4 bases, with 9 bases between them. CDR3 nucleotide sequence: TGTGCCTGGAGTGTATCGGGGGGCACTGAAGCTTTCTTT. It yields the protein CAWSVSGGTEAFF.

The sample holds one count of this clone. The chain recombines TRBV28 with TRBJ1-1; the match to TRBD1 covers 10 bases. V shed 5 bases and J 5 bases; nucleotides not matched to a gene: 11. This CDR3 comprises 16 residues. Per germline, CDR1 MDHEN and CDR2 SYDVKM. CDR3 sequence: CASSPFPGQGRTEAFF. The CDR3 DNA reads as TGTGCCAGCAGTCCCTTCCCGGGACAGGGGAGGACTGAAGCTTTCTTT.

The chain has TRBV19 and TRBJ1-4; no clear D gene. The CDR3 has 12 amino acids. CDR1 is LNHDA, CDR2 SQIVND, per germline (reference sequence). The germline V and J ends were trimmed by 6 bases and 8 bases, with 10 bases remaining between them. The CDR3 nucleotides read TGTGCCAGTAGATTGAGAAACGAAAAACTGTTTTTT. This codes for CASRLRNEKLFF.

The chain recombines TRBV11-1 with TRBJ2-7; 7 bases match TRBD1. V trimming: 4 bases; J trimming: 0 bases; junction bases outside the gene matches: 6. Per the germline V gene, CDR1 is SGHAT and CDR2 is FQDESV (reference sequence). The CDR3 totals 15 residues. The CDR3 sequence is CASSYGTETSYEQYF. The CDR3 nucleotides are TGTGCCAGCAGCTATGGGACAGAAACCTCCTACGAGCAGTACTTC.

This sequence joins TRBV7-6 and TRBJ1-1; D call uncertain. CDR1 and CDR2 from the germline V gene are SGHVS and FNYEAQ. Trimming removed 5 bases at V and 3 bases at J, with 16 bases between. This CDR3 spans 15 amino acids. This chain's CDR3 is CASSPGSVKDTEAFF. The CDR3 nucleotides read TGTGCCAGCAGCCCCGGTTCCGTCAAAGACACTGAAGCTTTCTTT.

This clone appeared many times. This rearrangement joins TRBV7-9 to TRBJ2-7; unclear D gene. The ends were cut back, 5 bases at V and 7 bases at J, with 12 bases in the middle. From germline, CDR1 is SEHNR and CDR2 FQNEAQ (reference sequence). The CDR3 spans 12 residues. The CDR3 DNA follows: TGTGCCAGCAGCCATCTGTCAGGAGAGCAGTACTTC. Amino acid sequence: CASSHLSGEQYF.

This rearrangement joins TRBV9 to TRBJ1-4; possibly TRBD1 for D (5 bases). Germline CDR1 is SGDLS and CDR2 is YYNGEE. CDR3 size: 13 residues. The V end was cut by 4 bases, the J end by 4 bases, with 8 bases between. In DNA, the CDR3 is TGTGCCAGCAGCCCCGACAGTAATGAAAAACTGTTTTTT. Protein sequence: CASSPDSNEKLFF.

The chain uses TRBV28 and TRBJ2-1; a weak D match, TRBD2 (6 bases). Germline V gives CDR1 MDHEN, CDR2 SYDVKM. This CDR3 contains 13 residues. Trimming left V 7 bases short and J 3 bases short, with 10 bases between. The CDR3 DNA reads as TGTGCCAGCACCCTAGCGTTCTACAATGAGCAGTTCTTC. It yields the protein CASTLAFYNEQFF.

Here the CDR3 DNA reads TGTGCTAGTGGTTTGGCCAGCGGGAGGGCCTCGAATGAGCAGTTCTTC. It is translated as CASGLASGRASNEQFF. This sequence joins TRBV12-5 and TRBJ2-1, with 10 positions matching TRBD2. Germline V lookup: CDR1 LGHNT, CDR2 FRNRAP. J gave up 7 bases and V 1 base, and 7 bases lay outside the gene matches. This CDR3 spans 16 amino acids.